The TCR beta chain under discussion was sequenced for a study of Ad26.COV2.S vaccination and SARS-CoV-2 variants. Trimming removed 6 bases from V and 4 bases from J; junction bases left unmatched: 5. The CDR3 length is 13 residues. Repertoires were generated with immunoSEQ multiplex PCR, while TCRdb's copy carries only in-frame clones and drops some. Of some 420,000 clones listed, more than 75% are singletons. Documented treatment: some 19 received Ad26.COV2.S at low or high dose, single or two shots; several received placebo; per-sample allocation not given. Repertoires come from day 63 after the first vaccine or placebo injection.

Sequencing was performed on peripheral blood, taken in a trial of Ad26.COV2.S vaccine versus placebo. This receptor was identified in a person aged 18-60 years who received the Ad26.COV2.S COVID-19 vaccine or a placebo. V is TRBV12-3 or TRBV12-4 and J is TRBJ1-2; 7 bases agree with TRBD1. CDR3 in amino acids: CASSADRVYGYTF. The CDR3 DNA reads TGTGCCAGCAGCGCTGACAGGGTCTATGGCTACACCTTC.